A single T cell receptor (beta chain) is shown here with its context. The antigen is unknown. The entry originates in a study of cytomegalovirus exposure and HLA in healthy donors. PCR amplification relied on 60 Vbeta primers (plus 13 Jbeta primers). Data came from immunoSEQ multiplex PCR; TCRdb stores just in-frame clones and leaves some out. The sample lists more than 200,000 clones; 82% were seen once. This cohort consisted of healthy bone marrow donors. The germline V and J ends were trimmed by 8 bases and 1 base, with 11 bases remaining between them. The germline CDR1 and CDR2 sequences are SQVTM and ANQGSEA. The CDR3 spans 12 residues. Study-level findings and limits: As a later analysis showed, several of the most significant clusters appeared to be linked to common viral pathogens. Available immune exposure information covered CMV serostatus only. An analysis was carried out at a later point. It showed that HLA-associated TCR beta chains were more clonally expanded than equally common non-associated chains.

The chain couples TRBV29-1 to TRBJ1-1; no clear D. This sequence originates from a man aged 40-55 years in good health and CMV-seropositive. Source material: PBMCs. The CDR3 region has the DNA TGCAGCCTATTGACGGGGAACACTGAAGCTTTCTTT. This encodes CSLLTGNTEAFF. The full variable domain, in which reference TRBV29-1 and TRBJ1-1 provide the parts outside the CDR3, is SAVISQKPSRDICQRGTSLTIQCQVDSQVTMMFWYRQQPGQSLTLIATANQGSEATYESGFVIDKFPISRPNLTFSTLTVSNMSPEDSSIYLCSLLTGNTEAFFGQGTRLTVV.